This T cell receptor beta chain originates from a study of vaccination and CD4 T cells after COVID-19. Background on the study: Nasal swab PCR identified SARS-CoV-2 in the convalescent patients, of whom fewer than 10 were mild and one severe.

Treatment indicated: roughly 10-day PBMC culture with coronavirus spike peptide pools or control peptides (ViraFEST assay). Positivity by PCR occurred from March to December 2020, a period that predated US Alpha, Beta and Delta variants. The Oncomine TCR Beta short-read assay was applied to DNA of cultured CD4+ T cells. TCRdb redid the calling of the PCR reads with MiXCR, one entry per CDR3 protein. The data show about 15,000 distinct CDR3 sequences, roughly 53% seen once. Germline V gene sequence: CDR1 SGHNT, CDR2 YYREEE (reference sequence). The CDR3 totals 15 residues. V shed 4 bases, J shed 1 base, and the junction held 6 bases outside the gene matches. Turning to this clonotype: Antigen: not known.

The sample comprised CD4+ T cells from blood, cultured in vitro. V gene TRBV5-4 combines with J gene TRBJ2-3; 7 bases agree with TRBD2. This receptor was obtained from a human donor who had recovered from COVID-19. In DNA, the CDR3 is TGTGCCAGCAGCCCCGGACTAGTTGGCACAGATACGCAGTATTTT. Amino acids: CASSPGLVGTDTQYF. The full variable domain, with the rest looked up from reference TRBV5-4 and TRBJ2-3, is ETGVTQSPTHLIKTRGQQVTLRCSSQSGHNTVSWYQQALGQGPQFIFQYYREEENGRGNFPPRFSGLQFPNYSSELNVNALELDDSALYLCASSPGLVGTDTQYFGPGTRLTVL.